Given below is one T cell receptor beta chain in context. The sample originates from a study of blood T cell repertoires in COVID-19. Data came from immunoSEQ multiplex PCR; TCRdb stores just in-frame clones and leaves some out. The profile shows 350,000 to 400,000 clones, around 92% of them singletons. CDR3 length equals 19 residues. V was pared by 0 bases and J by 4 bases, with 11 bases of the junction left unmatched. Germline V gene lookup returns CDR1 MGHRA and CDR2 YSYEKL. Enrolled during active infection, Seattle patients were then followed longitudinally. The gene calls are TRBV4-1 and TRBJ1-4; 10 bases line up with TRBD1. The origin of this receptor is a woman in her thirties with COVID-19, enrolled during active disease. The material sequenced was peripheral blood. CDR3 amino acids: CASSQERPRQGARNEKLFF. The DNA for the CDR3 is TGCGCCAGCAGCCAAGAAAGACCCCGACAGGGGGCTCGTAATGAAAAACTGTTTTTT.